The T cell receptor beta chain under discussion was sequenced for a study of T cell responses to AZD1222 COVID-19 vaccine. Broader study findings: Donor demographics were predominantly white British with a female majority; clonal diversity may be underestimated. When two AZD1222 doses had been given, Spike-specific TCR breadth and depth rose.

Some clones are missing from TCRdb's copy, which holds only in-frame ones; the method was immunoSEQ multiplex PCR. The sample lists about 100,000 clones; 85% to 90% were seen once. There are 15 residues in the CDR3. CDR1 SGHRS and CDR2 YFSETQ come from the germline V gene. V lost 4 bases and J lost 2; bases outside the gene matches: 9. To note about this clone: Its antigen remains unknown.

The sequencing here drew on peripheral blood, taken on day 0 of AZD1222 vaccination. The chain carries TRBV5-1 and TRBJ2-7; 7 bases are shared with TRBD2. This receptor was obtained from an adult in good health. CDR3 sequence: CASSPGGGRAYEQYF. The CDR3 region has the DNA TGCGCCAGCAGCCCCGGGGGAGGGAGGGCCTACGAGCAGTACTTC.